These 27 T cell receptor beta chains came from one sample sequenced in a study of blood T cell repertoires in COVID-19. Method: immunoSEQ multiplex PCR; TCRdb's copy keeps in-frame clones and lacks some. The sample lists around 140,000 clones, around nine tenths occurring once. Specimen: peripheral blood. These receptors came from a man between 65 and 80 years old with active COVID-19.

The rearrangement joins TRBV6-2 or TRBV6-3 to TRBJ2-1, with TRBD2 matching over 12 bases. V shed 5 bases and J 0 bases; nucleotides not matched to a gene: 14. The CDR3 is 20 amino acids. CDR1 and CDR2 from the germline V gene are MNHEY and SVGEGT. The CDR3: CASSRMGGLAGSASYNEQFF. Written as DNA, the CDR3 is TGTGCCAGCAGTCGCATGGGCGGACTAGCGGGATCCGCCTCCTACAATGAGCAGTTCTTC.

The V and J genes are TRBV7-6 and TRBJ1-1; TRBD1 aligns across 8 bases. With V trimmed by 1 base and J by 2 bases, 6 bases remained unmatched. Germline V gene lookup returns CDR1 SGHVS and CDR2 FNYEAQ. The CDR3 loop spans 16 amino acids. The CDR3 loop reads CASSLEPQGANTEAFF. DNA for the CDR3: TGTGCCAGCAGCTTAGAGCCCCAGGGGGCTAACACTGAAGCTTTCTTT.

The J gene is TRBJ1-5, the V gene TRBV30; 8 bases line up with TRBD1. CDR3 size: 13 residues. Germline assignment: CDR1 GTSNPN and CDR2 SVGIG (reference sequence). Trimming at V came to 1 base and at J to 5 bases, leaving 1 base not matched to a gene. CDR3 amino acids: CAWSAGGDQPQHF. The CDR3 coding sequence is TGTGCCTGGAGTGCAGGGGGCGATCAGCCCCAGCATTTT. Supplemented by reference TRBV30 and TRBJ1-5, the full variable domain reads SQTIHQWPATLVQPVGSPLSLECTVEGTSNPNLYWYRQAAGRGLQLLFYSVGIGQISSEVPQNLSASRPQDRQFILSSKKLLLSDSGFYLCAWSAGGDQPQHFGDGTRLSIL.

The chain uses TRBV4-1 and TRBJ2-5, with 10 bases lining up with TRBD1. This CDR3 has 15 amino acids. V lost 1 base, J lost 9 bases, and 8 bases stayed unmatched. Germline CDR1 MGHRA, CDR2 YSYEKL. The DNA of the CDR3 is TGCGCCAGCAGCCAAGGACCTGGACAGGGGGAGGCCCAGTACTTC. Protein sequence: CASSQGPGQGEAQYF.

This clone has only a few counts. V gene TRBV5-1 combines with J gene TRBJ1-6; 7 bases are a match to TRBD1. CDR1 is SGHRS and CDR2 is YFSETQ in the germline V gene. This CDR3 region has 14 residues. V was clipped by 4 bases and J by 9 bases; unmatched bases: 7. The CDR3 spells CASSRRDSGSPLHF. The CDR3 coding sequence is TGCGCCAGCAGCCGCCGGGACAGTGGTTCACCCCTCCACTTT.

This clone showed up just a few times. The rearrangement links TRBV2 to TRBJ1-3, with 12 bases fitting TRBD1. The length of the CDR3 is 17 residues. Germline V gene data show CDR1 as SNHLY and CDR2 as FYNNEI. The J segment lost 1 base and the V segment lost 6 bases, leaving 7 bases of the junction unmatched. The CDR3 region is CASRTGTGGGSGNTIYF. In DNA, the CDR3 is TGTGCCAGCAGGACCGGGACAGGGGGCGGGTCTGGAAACACCATATATTTT.

This clone was recorded only once. The gene calls are TRBV18 and TRBJ1-2; 7 bases fit TRBD1. The V gene's germline CDR1 is KGHSH and CDR2 LQKENI. This CDR3 has 13 amino acids. The trim removed 2 bases at V and 5 bases at J, leaving 2 bases unmatched. CDR3 DNA: TGTGCCAGCTCACCAGACAGGGAATATGGCTACACCTTC. Its protein is CASSPDREYGYTF.

This chain connects TRBV6-1 to TRBJ1-5, with D perhaps TRBD1 (6 bases). V dropped 1 base and J dropped 11 bases, with 9 bases sitting between them. The germline CDR1 and CDR2 sequences are MNHNS and SASEGT. The CDR3 length is 12 residues. CDR3 in amino acids: CASSEVAGAQHF. For the CDR3, the DNA is TGTGCCAGCAGTGAAGTGGCAGGGGCCCAGCATTTT.

The chain joins TRBV27 to TRBJ2-7; 9 nucleotides match TRBD2. Trimming at V came to 6 bases and at J to 3 bases, leaving 6 bases not matched to a gene. The germline V gene has CDR1 MNHEY and CDR2 SMNVEV (reference sequence). This CDR3 is 14 amino acids long. In DNA form, the CDR3 reads TGTGCCAGCAGACTAAAAGCGGGAGGCTACGAGCAGTACTTC. It codes for CASRLKAGGYEQYF.

The V and J genes are TRBV4-1 and TRBJ1-2; 8 nucleotides align to TRBD1. The CDR3 sequence is 17 residues long. With 0 bases clipped from V and 6 bases from J, the junction kept 12 bases outside the gene matches. Germline V gives CDR1 MGHRA, CDR2 YSYEKL. The CDR3 nucleotides are TGCGCCAGCAGCCAAGATAGATCGGGCGGACAGGGAAATGGCTACACCTTC. Residues: CASSQDRSGGQGNGYTF.

This clone was seen a single time. The rearrangement joins TRBV5-4 to TRBJ1-3; 11 bases line up with TRBD1. J lost 6 bases, V lost 3 bases, and 2 bases had no gene match. Germline V gives CDR1 SGHNT, CDR2 YYREEE (reference sequence). The length of the CDR3 is 14 residues. The CDR3 sequence: CASSSGQGENTIYF. The DNA for the CDR3 is TGTGCCAGCAGCTCGGGACAGGGGGAAAACACCATATATTTT.

This sequence joins TRBV4-1 and TRBJ1-1, with a weak D call TRBD1 (5 bases). CDR1 is MGHRA, CDR2 YSYEKL, per germline. V was shortened by 2 bases and J by 0 bases, with 10 bases between the two germline ends. This CDR3 contains 15 residues. CDR3 in DNA: TGCGCCAGCAGCCAACATGACAGTATGAACACTGAAGCTTTCTTT. Translated: CASSQHDSMNTEAFF.

This rearrangement joins TRBV30 to TRBJ1-6; tentatively, D is TRBD1 (6 bases). V lost 0 bases and J 5 bases, leaving 11 bases between the germline ends. Germline V lookup: CDR1 GTSNPN, CDR2 SVGIG (reference sequence). The CDR3 consists of 15 residues. CDR3: CAWSVVGHDNSPLHF. The DNA of the CDR3 is TGTGCCTGGAGTGTAGTGGGACATGATAATTCACCCCTCCACTTT.

The chain uses TRBV5-6 and TRBJ2-7; 11 nucleotides align to TRBD1. CDR1 and CDR2 from the germline V gene are SGHDT and YYEEEE. The trim removed 5 bases at V and 2 bases at J, leaving 0 bases unmatched. The CDR3 runs to 13 residues. The CDR3 loop reads CASRGQGAYEQYF. The CDR3 DNA is TGTGCCAGCAGGGGACAGGGGGCCTACGAGCAGTACTTC. Full variable domain (missing parts from reference TRBV5-6 and TRBJ2-7): DAGVTQSPTHLIKTRGQQVTLRCSPKSGHDTVSWYQQALGQGPQFIFQYYEEEERQRGNFPDRFSGHQFPNYSSELNVNALLLGDSALYLCASRGQGAYEQYFGPGTRLTVT.

The chain carries TRBV6-2 or TRBV6-3 and TRBJ2-1; 9 bases match TRBD1. This CDR3 is built from 14 residues. Unmatched junction bases numbered 3, after V lost 3 bases and J lost 6 bases. Germline CDR1 is MNHEY and CDR2 is SVGEGT. CDR3 coding DNA: TGTGCCAGCAGTTATGGACAGGGGCTCAATGAGCAGTTCTTC. It specifies CASSYGQGLNEQFF.

V gene TRBV3-1 (or the pseudogene TRBV3-2) combines with J gene TRBJ1-2, with a weak D call TRBD1 (6 bases). From germline, CDR1 is LGHDT and CDR2 YNNKEL (reference sequence). The CDR3 length is 16 residues. V was cut by 4 bases and J by 0 bases, with 15 bases left in between. CDR3 nucleotide sequence: TGTGCCAGCAGCCCTTCAGGGGTGTCGGCTAACTATGGCTACACCTTC. Protein: CASSPSGVSANYGYTF.

The gene calls are TRBV7-9 and TRBJ2-2, with D possibly TRBD1 on 6 matching bases. V dropped 8 bases and J dropped 5 bases, with 12 bases sitting between them. CDR1 and CDR2 (germline): SEHNR, FQNEAQ (reference sequence). The length of the CDR3 is 13 residues. DNA for the CDR3: TGTGCCAGCGCATATACAGGGACCGGGGAGCTGTTTTTT. It translates to CASAYTGTGELFF.

The V and J genes are TRBV19 and TRBJ1-1; 11 positions agree with TRBD1. Trimming cost V 9 bases and J 4 bases; bases outside gene matches: 7. Germline-derived CDR1 and CDR2 are LNHDA and SQIVND (reference sequence). The CDR3 contains 14 residues. CDR3 protein: CASPDRGPVTEAFF. The CDR3 region has the DNA TGTGCCAGCCCGGACAGGGGGCCAGTCACTGAAGCTTTCTTT.

The V call is TRBV30, the J call TRBJ2-7, with D perhaps TRBD2 (6 bases). The V gene's germline CDR1 is GTSNPN and CDR2 SVGIG (reference sequence). V was cut by 3 bases and J by 5 bases, with 8 bases left in between. The CDR3 runs 11 residues. The CDR3 nucleotides read TGTGCCTGGAGCGGGGGACACGAGCAGTACTTC. Amino acids: CAWSGGHEQYF.

The CDR3 protein is CASSLGLAGESRTGELFF. In nucleotides, the CDR3 is TGTGCCAGCAGCTTGGGACTAGCGGGAGAATCGAGGACCGGGGAGCTGTTTTTT. The genes are TRBV5-4 and TRBJ2-2, with 12 bases identical to TRBD2. This CDR3 is 18 amino acids long. After removal of 0 bases from V and 5 bases from J, the junction contained 8 bases not matched to a gene. The germline CDR1 and CDR2 sequences are SGHNT and YYREEE (reference sequence).

The gene calls are TRBV28 and TRBJ2-7; 10 nucleotides line up with TRBD1. V was clipped by 3 bases and J by 4 bases; unmatched bases: 3. CDR1 is MDHEN, CDR2 SYDVKM, per germline. The CDR3 totals 14 residues. CDR3 protein: CASSFDRGRYEQYF. The DNA of the CDR3 is TGTGCCAGCAGTTTCGACAGGGGGCGGTACGAGCAGTACTTC.

This clone was recorded once. V and J are TRBV24-1 and TRBJ2-3; possibly TRBD2 for D (5 bases). Germline assignment: CDR1 KGHDR and CDR2 SFDVKD. V lost 0 bases and J lost 0, with 9 bases in between. CDR3 length: 16 residues. Written as DNA, the CDR3 is TGTGCCACCAGTGATTTGCCGGGGTCTAGCACAGATACGCAGTATTTT. It codes for CATSDLPGSSTDTQYF.

The rearrangement uses TRBV28 and TRBJ1-3; no reliable D call. The CDR3 extends over 14 amino acids. CDR1 MDHEN and CDR2 SYDVKM come from the germline V gene. The V end lost 3 bases, the J end lost 4 bases, and 10 bases lay between the germline ends. CDR3 nucleotides: TGTGCCAGCAGTTTTCGTCTCTTGGGAAACACCATATATTTT. It specifies CASSFRLLGNTIYF.

The rearrangement joins TRBV19 to TRBJ2-6, with D possibly matching TRBD1 (6 bases). Germline assignment: CDR1 LNHDA and CDR2 SQIVND (reference sequence). Deletions cut 1 base from V and 2 bases from J, with 12 bases between. CDR3 size: 17 residues. The DNA for the CDR3 is TGTGCCAGTAGTATAGTGGGCAGGGGAGCTGGGGCCAACGTCCTGACTTTC. The encoded protein is CASSIVGRGAGANVLTF.

The V gene is TRBV27, the J gene TRBJ2-7; TRBD2 aligns across 10 bases. V shed 3 bases and J 7 bases; nucleotides not matched to a gene: 6. Germline assignment: CDR1 MNHEY and CDR2 SMNVEV (reference sequence). This CDR3 has 14 residues. The CDR3 region is CASSLLAGVREQYF. The CDR3 DNA follows: TGTGCCAGCAGTTTGCTAGCGGGAGTTCGGGAGCAGTACTTC.

The sample holds a few counts of this clone. The chain has TRBV7-9 and TRBJ2-5; 8 bases agree with TRBD2. Per the germline V gene, CDR1 is SEHNR and CDR2 is FQNEAQ (reference sequence). V lost 6 bases and J lost 1; bases outside the gene matches: 1. The CDR3 runs 13 residues. In DNA, the CDR3 is TGTGCCAGCAGAGGGACTAGCCAAGAGACCCAGTACTTC. Translated, it gives CASRGTSQETQYF.

The chain joins TRBV28 to TRBJ1-5; tentative D call: TRBD1 (5 bases). Between the trimmed V and J ends, which lost 2 bases and 6 bases, there was a span of 23 bases. The CDR3 loop spans 18 amino acids. Germline lookup yields CDR1 MDHEN and CDR2 SYDVKM. CDR3 in amino acids: CASSLGQGGPLVIQPQHF. The CDR3 bases are TGTGCCAGCAGTTTAGGGCAGGGAGGGCCGCTCGTCATTCAGCCCCAGCATTTT.